The TCR beta chain under discussion was sequenced for a study of cytomegalovirus exposure and HLA in healthy donors. Looking at the study overall: Falling in the Caucasian-associated ancestry cluster were about four fifths of 398 genotyped donors.

PCR amplification relied on 60 Vbeta primers (plus 13 Jbeta primers). Only in-frame clones appear in the TCRdb table, and some are missing; sequencing was by immunoSEQ multiplex PCR. The table has some 180,000 clones, less than 90% seen once. The germline V gene has CDR1 MNHEY and CDR2 SMNVEV (reference sequence). Trimming cost V 6 bases and J 7 bases, with 13 bases left between them. The CDR3 sequence is 13 residues long. Sequencing was performed on PBMCs. The rearrangement uses TRBV27 and TRBJ1-5, with no clear D. The receptor was derived from a girl aged 10 to 17 in good health and CMV-seropositive. The CDR3 sequence: CASSPRGKQPQHF. Written as DNA, the CDR3 is TGTGCCAGCAGCCCGCGGGGTAAACAGCCCCAGCATTTT.